A selection of T cell receptor beta chains follows, all from one sample in a study of blood T cell repertoires in COVID-19. Generated by immunoSEQ multiplex PCR, the TCRdb table keeps only in-frame clones and is missing some. Here the sample spans about 230,000 clones, 84% being singletons. The sequenced sample was peripheral blood. The receptor source for this set is a woman aged 40-49 years who had recovered from COVID-19. The CDR3 runs from the conserved cysteine through the conserved F or W. A D gene is named only where the DNA matches it firmly. Clone sizes are given selectively: once, few, many, or a class where the clone is expanded.

D gene	clone size	V gene	J gene	CDR3 protein	CDR3 DNA
-	-	TRBV15	TRBJ1-6	CATSRDMGVSYNSPLHF	TGTGCCACCAGCAGAGATATGGGAGTTTCCTATAATTCACCCCTCCACTTT
-	-	TRBV7-2	TRBJ1-4	CASSLDRTNEKLFF	TGTGCCAGCAGCTTAGACAGAACGAATGAAAAACTGTTTTTT
TRBD2	-	TRBV6-4	TRBJ2-3	CASSEPRGGGGTDTQYF	TGTGCCAGCAGTGAACCCCGAGGCGGGGGGGGCACAGATACGCAGTATTTT
TRBD1	once	TRBV19	TRBJ2-7	CASSMGTGDYEQYF	TGTGCCAGTAGTATGGGGACAGGAGATTACGAGCAGTACTTC
TRBD1	-	TRBV7-3	TRBJ2-1	CASSAGQGSFEQFF	TGTGCCAGCAGCGCAGGACAGGGATCTTTTGAGCAGTTCTTC
-	once	TRBV6-1	TRBJ1-2	CASSELNYYGYTF	TGTGCCAGCAGTGAACTCAACTACTATGGCTACACCTTC
-	-	TRBV30	TRBJ1-1	CAWSVGGNAFF	TGTGCCTGGAGTGTGGGAGGGAACGCTTTCTTT
TRBD1	-	TRBV11-2	TRBJ2-3	CASSFRGRLSTDTQYF	TGTGCCAGCAGCTTCAGGGGGAGACTTAGCACAGATACGCAGTATTTT
-	-	TRBV11-3	TRBJ1-2	CASSLFRGEDGYTF	TGTGCCAGCAGTCTCTTCCGGGGTGAGGACGGCTACACCTTC
-	-	TRBV5-6	TRBJ2-7	CASSFLQGYEQYF	TGTGCCAGCAGCTTCCTACAGGGCTACGAGCAGTACTTC
TRBD2	-	TRBV11-2	TRBJ2-2	CASSLDLAGGNANTGELFF	TGTGCCAGCAGCTTAGATCTAGCGGGGGGCAACGCGAACACCGGGGAGCTGTTTTTT
TRBD2	-	TRBV7-2	TRBJ2-5	CASSLVGGLAGGETQYF	TGTGCCAGCAGCTTAGTGGGCGGGCTCGCGGGGGGTGAGACCCAGTACTTC
TRBD1	many	TRBV18	TRBJ1-2	CASSAQADSSRGQDGYTF	TGTGCCAGCTCAGCTCAGGCCGACAGCTCTAGGGGACAGGATGGCTACACCTTC
TRBD2	-	TRBV30	TRBJ2-2	CAWSTPYQRGSTGELFF	TGTGCCTGGAGTACCCCATACCAGCGGGGAAGCACCGGGGAGCTGTTTTTT
TRBD2	-	TRBV4-1	TRBJ2-3	CASSWGGGGADTQYF	TGCGCCAGCAGTTGGGGTGGCGGGGGGGCAGATACGCAGTATTTT
TRBD1	-	TRBV5-1	TRBJ2-7	CASSFGTGGEYEQYF	TGCGCCAGCAGCTTTGGGACAGGGGGAGAGTACGAGCAGTACTTC
-	few	TRBV9	TRBJ2-7	CASSGLGSSYEQYF	TGTGCCAGCAGCGGCTTGGGCAGCTCCTACGAGCAGTACTTC
-	-	TRBV11-3	TRBJ2-1	CASTPDSYNEQFF	TGTGCCAGCACCCCGGACAGTTACAATGAGCAGTTCTTC
TRBD1	-	TRBV6-5	TRBJ1-2	CASSSDGTDYYGYTF	TGTGCCAGCAGTTCCGATGGGACAGATTATTATGGCTACACCTTC
-	-	TRBV7-9	TRBJ1-2	CASSLFQMGYTF	TGTGCCAGCAGCTTATTCCAGATGGGCTACACCTTC
-	-	TRBV19	TRBJ1-4	CASSTRTSEKLFF	TGTGCCAGTAGTACAAGGACAAGTGAAAAACTGTTTTTT
-	-	TRBV13	TRBJ2-1	CASSPGGGTGDEQFF	TGTGCCAGCAGCCCTGGTGGGGGGACCGGCGATGAGCAGTTCTTC
TRBD2	-	TRBV2	TRBJ2-5	CASSRLAGGLETQYF	TGTGCCAGCAGTCGACTAGCGGGGGGGCTCGAGACCCAGTACTTC
-	-	TRBV5-1	TRBJ2-3	CASGSGTSTDTQYF	TGCGCCAGCGGGTCGGGTACCAGCACAGATACGCAGTATTTT
-	-	TRBV7-9	TRBJ1-4	CASSLTGNEKLFF	TGTGCCAGCAGCTTAACAGGGAATGAAAAACTGTTTTTT
TRBD1	-	TRBV4-3	TRBJ2-2	CASSLGQGANTGELFF	TGCGCCAGCAGCCTTGGACAGGGGGCGAACACCGGGGAGCTGTTTTTT
-	few	TRBV7-9	TRBJ2-2	CASSSPPGGGSDTGELFF	TGTGCCAGCAGCTCACCCCCAGGAGGGGGCTCGGACACCGGGGAGCTGTTTTTT
-	-	TRBV11-3	TRBJ2-1	CASSPTSYNEQFF	TGTGCCAGCAGCCCGACTTCCTACAATGAGCAGTTCTTC
TRBD1	few	TRBV2	TRBJ1-2	CASSDSTGGAYYGYTF	TGTGCCAGCAGTGATTCAACAGGGGGCGCTTACTATGGCTACACCTTC
-	-	TRBV18	TRBJ2-7	CASSTPGSPYEQYF	TGTGCCAGCTCAACCCCCGGGTCCCCTTACGAGCAGTACTTC
-	-	TRBV28	TRBJ1-1	CASSLYTENTEAFF	TGTGCCAGCAGTTTATATACAGAGAACACTGAAGCTTTCTTT
TRBD2	once	TRBV5-1	TRBJ2-5	CASSLVTSGGQETQYF	TGCGCCAGCAGCTTGGTGACTAGCGGGGGACAAGAGACCCAGTACTTC
-	-	TRBV18	TRBJ1-3	CASSPPNPGGNTIYF	TGTGCCAGCTCACCACCGAACCCAGGTGGGAACACCATATATTTT
TRBD1	-	TRBV18	TRBJ1-1	CASSPSGQGGSAFF	TGTGCCAGCTCACCATCCGGACAGGGGGGGTCGGCTTTCTTT
TRBD2	few	TRBV6-5	TRBJ2-3	CASRGTTTDTQYF	TGTGCCAGCAGGGGGACTACCACAGATACGCAGTATTTT
-	-	TRBV5-5	TRBJ2-7	CASSLDSDYEQYF	TGTGCCAGCAGCTTGGATTCAGACTACGAGCAGTACTTC
TRBD1	few	TRBV5-6	TRBJ2-2	CASSRDRAGELFF	TGTGCCAGCAGCCGGGACAGGGCCGGGGAGCTGTTTTTT
-	-	TRBV7-8	TRBJ1-4	CASSFFGEEKLFF	TGTGCCAGCAGCTTTTTCGGGGAAGAAAAACTGTTTTTT
-	-	TRBV28	TRBJ1-1	CASRSGFQGLNTEAFF	TGTGCCAGCAGGTCAGGGTTTCAGGGGCTGAACACTGAAGCTTTCTTT
TRBD1	-	TRBV5-1	TRBJ2-5	CASSSGAGTGLETQYF	TGCGCCAGCAGCTCGGGGGCCGGGACAGGGCTAGAGACCCAGTACTTC
TRBD1	-	TRBV6-4	TRBJ2-2	CASSGTGVNTGELFF	TGTGCCAGCAGTGGGACAGGGGTGAACACCGGGGAGCTGTTTTTT
-	-	TRBV27	TRBJ1-6	CASSLIWTANSPLHF	TGTGCCAGCAGTTTAATTTGGACAGCAAATTCACCCCTCCACTTT
-	-	TRBV30	TRBJ2-3	CAWSVLIVSDTQYF	TGTGCCTGGAGTGTACTCATCGTTTCAGATACGCAGTATTTT
TRBD1	-	TRBV6-2/TRBV6-3	TRBJ1-2	CASSGQGSNYGYTF	TGTGCCAGCAGTGGACAGGGTTCCAACTATGGCTACACCTTC
-	few	TRBV6-5	TRBJ2-7	CASSYLATQKTYEQYF	TGTGCCAGCAGTTACCTGGCCACACAAAAAACCTACGAGCAGTACTTC
-	-	TRBV6-2/TRBV6-3	TRBJ1-2	CASSYQLATGRLYGYTF	TGTGCCAGCAGTTATCAACTAGCCACGGGACGGCTCTATGGCTACACCTTC
TRBD1	-	TRBV7-9	TRBJ1-1	CASSPQQGMNTEAFF	TGTGCCAGCAGCCCCCAACAGGGGATGAACACTGAAGCTTTCTTT
TRBD1	-	TRBV7-9	TRBJ1-2	CASSVGQGADGYTF	TGTGCCAGCAGCGTGGGACAGGGGGCGGATGGCTACACCTTC
-	-	TRBV7-2	TRBJ2-7	CASSLVGEEQYF	TGTGCCAGCAGCTTAGTCGGGGAGGAGCAGTACTTC
-	-	TRBV3-1/TRBV3-2	TRBJ1-2	CASSPNDGGRGYTF	TGTGCCAGCAGCCCTAACGACGGGGGGCGCGGCTACACCTTC
TRBD1	-	TRBV7-2	TRBJ1-5	CASSFAQGIDQPQHF	TGTGCCAGCAGCTTTGCACAGGGGATAGATCAGCCCCAGCATTTT
-	-	TRBV7-2	TRBJ1-4	CASSLVASATNEKLFF	TGTGCCAGCAGCTTAGTCGCCAGTGCAACTAATGAAAAACTGTTTTTT
-	-	TRBV11-2	TRBJ2-7	CASSSGQSYEQYF	TGTGCCAGCAGTAGTGGGCAGAGCTACGAGCAGTACTTC